The present T cell receptor beta chain was sequenced within a study of T cells after yellow fever vaccination. For the study at large: Cell sorting separated EM, EMRA, CM and Tscm memory subsets by CD3, CD45RA, CCR7 and CD95.

A universal primer site and UMIs were added as TCR cDNA was made by 5'RACE template switching. Using its own MiXCR run on the 5' RACE reads, TCRdb lists one record per CDR3 protein. The table lists around 56,000 distinct CDR3 sequences, about 5.2% of them singletons. CDR3 length: 13 residues. The V gene's germline CDR1 is MNHEY and CDR2 SMNVEV (reference sequence). The junction had 3 bases not matched to a gene; V was cut back by 5 bases and J by 2 bases. General study results and limits: Abundant clonotypes from the bulk population could have been carried over as contaminants into FACS-sorted repertoires. Peaking on day 5 versus 15, the secondary response was faster but weaker.

The chain carries TRBV27 and TRBJ2-7; 7 bases are shared with TRBD1. Sequenced here: PBMCs, either bulk or a sorted T-cell subset (CD4+, CD8+, memory, or dextramer-sorted; not recorded which), sampled on the day of the yellow fever booster vaccination. The clonotype comes from a man in his late teens or twenties who received the YFV17D yellow fever vaccine. The CDR3 reads CASSPGTAYEQYF. Here the CDR3 DNA reads TGTGCCAGCAGTCCGGGGACAGCCTACGAGCAGTACTTC.